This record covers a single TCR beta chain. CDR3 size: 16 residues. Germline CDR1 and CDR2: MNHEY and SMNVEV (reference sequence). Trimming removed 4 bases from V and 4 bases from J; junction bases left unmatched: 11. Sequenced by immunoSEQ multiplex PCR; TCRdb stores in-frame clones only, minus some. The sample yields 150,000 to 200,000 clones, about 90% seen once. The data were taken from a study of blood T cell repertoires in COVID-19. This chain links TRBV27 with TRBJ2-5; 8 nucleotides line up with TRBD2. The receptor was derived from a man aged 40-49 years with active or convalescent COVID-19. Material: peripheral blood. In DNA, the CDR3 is TGTGCCAGCAGTTCTTCCCCCACTAGCGGCCTAGAGACCCAGTACTTC. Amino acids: CASSSSPTSGLETQYF.